This TCR beta chain was captured in a study of cytomegalovirus exposure and HLA in healthy donors. Study outcomes and limitations: Being productive about 87% or about 30% of the time was typical of most TCR beta V segments in an earlier analysis.

The PCR was carried out with 60 Vbeta primers and 13 Jbeta primers. TCRdb's table, derived via immunoSEQ multiplex PCR, lists solely in-frame clones and lacks some. The ten most abundant clones cover 2.5% to 3% of a sample with approximately 120,000 clones. The V gene's germline CDR1 is SGHDT and CDR2 YYEEEE. Germline trimming cut 0 bases from V and 3 bases from J; bases unmatched to any gene: 8. There are 16 residues in the CDR3. Comments on this clone: Its target is not known.

The source material was PBMCs. This clonotype was obtained from a man aged 25 to 40 in good health and CMV-seronegative. This sequence joins TRBV5-6 and TRBJ2-7; 8 nucleotides line up with TRBD1. The CDR3 bases are TGTGCCAGCAGCTTGGCCGGGACAGGAACCGACTACGAGCAGTACTTC. This translates into CASSLAGTGTDYEQYF.